This is a list of T cell receptor beta chains from one sample in a study of blood T cells in healthy people across ages. TCRdb analysed the 5' RACE reads with MiXCR anew, one entry per CDR3 protein. The sample lists around 1,800,000 distinct CDR3 sequences, roughly 43% occurring once. The sequencing sample was made of blood. Every receptor here comes from a human donor in good health. CDR3s include the opening cysteine and the closing phenylalanine or tryptophan. D genes are given only for firm matches.

v_call: TRBV27
d_call: TRBD1
j_call: TRBJ2-7
cdr3_aa: CASSLLTGTGPIEQYF

v_call: TRBV25-1
d_call: .
j_call: TRBJ2-3
cdr3_aa: CASSGPRSDTQYF

v_call: TRBV4-3
d_call: TRBD1
j_call: TRBJ2-7
cdr3_aa: CASSQGQGDYEQYF

v_call: TRBV5-1
d_call: TRBD1
j_call: TRBJ2-3
cdr3_aa: CASSLQGAKGTDTQYF

v_call: TRBV4-1
d_call: TRBD2
j_call: TRBJ2-3
cdr3_aa: CASSQDGTSGATDTQYF

v_call: TRBV6-1
d_call: TRBD1
j_call: TRBJ2-6
cdr3_aa: CASRKTGNAGANVLTF

v_call: TRBV29-1
d_call: .
j_call: TRBJ2-3
cdr3_aa: CSVPPELITDTQYF

v_call: TRBV20-1
d_call: TRBD2
j_call: TRBJ2-3
cdr3_aa: CSATGLAGTTDTQYF

v_call: TRBV12-3/TRBV12-4
d_call: TRBD1
j_call: TRBJ2-7
cdr3_aa: CASNSDRDYEQYF

v_call: TRBV4-3
d_call: TRBD1
j_call: TRBJ1-4
cdr3_aa: CASSHTGGNEKLFF

v_call: TRBV7-9
d_call: TRBD1
j_call: .
cdr3_aa: CASSQIRTGGQQTQYF

v_call: TRBV20-1
d_call: TRBD1
j_call: .
cdr3_aa: CGARATDRVHPYEQYF

v_call: TRBV12-3/TRBV12-4
d_call: .
j_call: TRBJ1-2
cdr3_aa: CASSPDSYGYTF

v_call: TRBV28
d_call: .
j_call: TRBJ2-1
cdr3_aa: CASSGTVQGRSYNEQFF

v_call: TRBV7-2
d_call: .
j_call: TRBJ1-2
cdr3_aa: CASSLAYDGYTF

v_call: TRBV5-1
d_call: TRBD1
j_call: TRBJ1-1
cdr3_aa: CASSFNSLGRGPTEAFF

v_call: TRBV10-2
d_call: .
j_call: TRBJ1-1
cdr3_aa: CASSDGSELLNTEAFF

v_call: TRBV12-3/TRBV12-4
d_call: .
j_call: TRBJ1-2
cdr3_aa: CASSLGGVNYGYTF

v_call: TRBV3-1
d_call: TRBD2
j_call: TRBJ2-3
cdr3_aa: CASSHEWAGEEDTQYF

v_call: TRBV6-2/TRBV6-3
d_call: TRBD2
j_call: TRBJ2-1
cdr3_aa: CASTVSPSGSYNEQFF

v_call: TRBV6-5
d_call: .
j_call: TRBJ2-3
cdr3_aa: CASSPVGPDTQYF

v_call: TRBV10-3
d_call: TRBD2
j_call: TRBJ2-5
cdr3_aa: CAISEGGGGETQYF

v_call: TRBV27
d_call: .
j_call: TRBJ2-2
cdr3_aa: CASSTSTSTGERFF

v_call: TRBV29-1
d_call: .
j_call: TRBJ1-4
cdr3_aa: CSAAQQGREKLFF

v_call: TRBV5-1
d_call: TRBD2
j_call: TRBJ2-1
cdr3_aa: CASSLDGGGALDEQFF

v_call: TRBV7-2
d_call: .
j_call: TRBJ1-3
cdr3_aa: CASSLGTGTIYF

v_call: TRBV7-9
d_call: .
j_call: TRBJ2-5
cdr3_aa: CASSATGGGVGPQETQYF

v_call: TRBV7-9
d_call: TRBD1
j_call: TRBJ2-5
cdr3_aa: CASSQMTGGRETQYF

v_call: TRBV7-2
d_call: .
j_call: TRBJ2-7
cdr3_aa: CASSLEHSEVEQYF

v_call: TRBV7-8
d_call: .
j_call: TRBJ1-1
cdr3_aa: CASSLAGGEVGAFF

v_call: TRBV12-3/TRBV12-4
d_call: .
j_call: TRBJ2-6
cdr3_aa: CASRKAGANVLTF